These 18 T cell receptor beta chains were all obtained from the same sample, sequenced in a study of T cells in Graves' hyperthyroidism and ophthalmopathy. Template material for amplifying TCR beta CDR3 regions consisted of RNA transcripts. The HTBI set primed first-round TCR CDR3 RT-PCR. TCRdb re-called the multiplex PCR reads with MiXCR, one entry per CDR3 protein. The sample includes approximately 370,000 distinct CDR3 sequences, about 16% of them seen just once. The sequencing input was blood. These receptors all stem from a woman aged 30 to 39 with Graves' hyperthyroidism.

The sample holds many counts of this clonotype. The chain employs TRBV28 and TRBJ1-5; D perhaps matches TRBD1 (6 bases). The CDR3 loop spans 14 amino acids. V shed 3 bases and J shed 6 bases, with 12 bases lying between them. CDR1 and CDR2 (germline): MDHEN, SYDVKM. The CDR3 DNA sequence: TGTGCCAGCAGTTTGAGTCAGGGGCGTCAGCCCCAGCATTTT. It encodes CASSLSQGRQPQHF.

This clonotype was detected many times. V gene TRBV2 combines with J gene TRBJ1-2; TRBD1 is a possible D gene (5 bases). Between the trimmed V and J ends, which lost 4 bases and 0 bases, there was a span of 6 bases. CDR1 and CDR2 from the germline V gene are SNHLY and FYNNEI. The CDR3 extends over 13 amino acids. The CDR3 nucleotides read TGTGCCAGCAGTGTGGGGCCTAACTATGGCTACACCTTC. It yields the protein CASSVGPNYGYTF. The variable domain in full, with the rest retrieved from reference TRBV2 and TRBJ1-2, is EPEVTQTPSHQVTQMGQEVILRCVPISNHLYFYWYRQILGQKVEFLVSFYNNEISEKSEIFDDQFSVERPDGSNFTLKIRSTKLEDSAMYFCASSVGPNYGYTFGSGTRLTVV.

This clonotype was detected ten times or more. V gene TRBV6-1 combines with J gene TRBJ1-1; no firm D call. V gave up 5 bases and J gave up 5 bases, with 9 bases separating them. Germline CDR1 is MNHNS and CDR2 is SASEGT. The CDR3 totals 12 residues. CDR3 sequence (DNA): TGTGCCAGCAGTCGACTCCTGACTGAAGCTTTCTTT. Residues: CASSRLLTEAFF.

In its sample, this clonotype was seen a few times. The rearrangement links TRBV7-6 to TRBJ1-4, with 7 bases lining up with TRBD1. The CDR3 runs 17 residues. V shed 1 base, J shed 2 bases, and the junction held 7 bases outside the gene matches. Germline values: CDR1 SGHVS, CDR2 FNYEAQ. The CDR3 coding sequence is TGTGCCAGCAGCTTAGACGATGGGACAGCCACTAATGAAAAACTGTTTTTT. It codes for CASSLDDGTATNEKLFF.

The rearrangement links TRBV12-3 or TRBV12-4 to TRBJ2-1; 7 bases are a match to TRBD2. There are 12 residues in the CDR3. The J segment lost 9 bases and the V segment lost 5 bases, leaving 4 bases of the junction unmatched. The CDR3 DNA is TGTGCCAGCAGTCTCACTAGCGTTGAGCAGTTCTTC. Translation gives CASSLTSVEQFF.

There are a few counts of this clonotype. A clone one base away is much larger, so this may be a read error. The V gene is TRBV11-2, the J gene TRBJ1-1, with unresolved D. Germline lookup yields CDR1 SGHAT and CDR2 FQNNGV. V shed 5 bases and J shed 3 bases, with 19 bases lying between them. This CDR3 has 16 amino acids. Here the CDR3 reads CASSPSKTFDDTEAFF. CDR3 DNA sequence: TGTGCCAGCAGCCCCTCGAAGACCTTTGACGACACTGAAGCTTTCTTT.

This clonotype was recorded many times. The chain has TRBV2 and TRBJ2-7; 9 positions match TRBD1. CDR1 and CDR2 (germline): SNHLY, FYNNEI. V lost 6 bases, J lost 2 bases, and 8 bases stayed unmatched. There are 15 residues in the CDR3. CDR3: CASRGQGKEPYEQYF. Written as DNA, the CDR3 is TGTGCCAGCAGGGGACAGGGTAAGGAACCCTACGAGCAGTACTTC. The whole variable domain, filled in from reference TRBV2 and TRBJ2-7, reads EPEVTQTPSHQVTQMGQEVILRCVPISNHLYFYWYRQILGQKVEFLVSFYNNEISEKSEIFDDQFSVERPDGSNFTLKIRSTKLEDSAMYFCASRGQGKEPYEQYFGPGTRLTVT.

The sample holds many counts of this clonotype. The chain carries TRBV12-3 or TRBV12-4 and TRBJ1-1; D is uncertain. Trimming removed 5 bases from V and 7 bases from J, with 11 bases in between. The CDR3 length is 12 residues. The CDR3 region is CASSVKEFEAFF. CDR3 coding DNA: TGTGCCAGCAGTGTCAAGGAATTTGAAGCTTTCTTT.

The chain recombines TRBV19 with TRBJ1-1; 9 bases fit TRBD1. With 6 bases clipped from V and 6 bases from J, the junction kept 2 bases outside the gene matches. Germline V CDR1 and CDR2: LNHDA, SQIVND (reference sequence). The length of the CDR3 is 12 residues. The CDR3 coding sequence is TGTGCCAGTAGGCGGGACAGGGCTGAAGCTTTCTTT. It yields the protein CASRRDRAEAFF.

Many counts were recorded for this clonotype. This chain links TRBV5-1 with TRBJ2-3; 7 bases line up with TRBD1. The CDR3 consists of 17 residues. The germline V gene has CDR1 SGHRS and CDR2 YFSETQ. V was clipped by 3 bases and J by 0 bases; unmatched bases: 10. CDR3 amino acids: CASSYRLGQKSTDTQYF. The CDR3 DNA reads TGCGCCAGCAGCTACCGCTTGGGACAGAAAAGCACAGATACGCAGTATTTT.

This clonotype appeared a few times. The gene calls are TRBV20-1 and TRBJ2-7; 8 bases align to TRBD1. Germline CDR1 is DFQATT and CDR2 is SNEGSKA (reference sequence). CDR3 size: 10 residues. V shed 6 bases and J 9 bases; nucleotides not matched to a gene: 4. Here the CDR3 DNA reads TGCAGTGCATGGACAGGGTGGCAGTACTTC. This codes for CSAWTGWQYF.

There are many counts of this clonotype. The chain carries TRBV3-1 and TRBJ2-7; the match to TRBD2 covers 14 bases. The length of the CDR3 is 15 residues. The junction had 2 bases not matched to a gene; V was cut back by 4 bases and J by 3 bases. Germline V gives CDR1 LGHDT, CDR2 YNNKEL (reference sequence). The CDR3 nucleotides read TGTGCCAGCAGCCCGGGACTAGCGGGAGTCTACGAGCAGTACTTC. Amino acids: CASSPGLAGVYEQYF.

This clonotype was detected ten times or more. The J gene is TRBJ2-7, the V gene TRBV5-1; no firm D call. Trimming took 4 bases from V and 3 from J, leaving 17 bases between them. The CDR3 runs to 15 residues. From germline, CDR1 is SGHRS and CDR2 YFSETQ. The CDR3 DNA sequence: TGCGCCAGCAGCCTCTGGGCCTCGTCGGTCTACGAGCAGTACTTC. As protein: CASSLWASSVYEQYF.

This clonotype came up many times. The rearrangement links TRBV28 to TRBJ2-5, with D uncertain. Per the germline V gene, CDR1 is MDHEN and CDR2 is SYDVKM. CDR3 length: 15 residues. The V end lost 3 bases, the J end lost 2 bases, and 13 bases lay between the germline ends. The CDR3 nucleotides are TGTGCCAGCAGTTTGCCCGGAACCGATCAAGAGACCCAGTACTTC. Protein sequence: CASSLPGTDQETQYF.

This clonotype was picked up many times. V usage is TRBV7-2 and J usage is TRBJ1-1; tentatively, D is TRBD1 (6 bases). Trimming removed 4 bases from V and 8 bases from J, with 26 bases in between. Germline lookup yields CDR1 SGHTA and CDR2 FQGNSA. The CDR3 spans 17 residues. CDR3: CASSSAYWGRGTTEAFF. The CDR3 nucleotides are TGTGCCAGCAGCTCTGCTTACTGGGGGAGGGGGACGACAGAAGCTTTCTTT.

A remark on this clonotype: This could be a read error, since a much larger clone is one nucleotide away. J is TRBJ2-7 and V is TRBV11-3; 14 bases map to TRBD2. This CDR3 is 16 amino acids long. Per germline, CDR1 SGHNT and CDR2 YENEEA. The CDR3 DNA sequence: TGTGCCGGCAGCACCGGGACTAGCGGGGGAGCCTACGAGCAGTACTTC. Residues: CAGSTGTSGGAYEQYF.

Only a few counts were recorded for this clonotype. The CDR3 DNA reads TGCAGTGCTAGTGCTAGTAGCAATCAGCCCCAGCATTTT. Protein sequence: CSASASSNQPQHF. The V call is TRBV20-1, the J call TRBJ1-5, with unresolved D. The length of the CDR3 is 13 residues. The germline V and J ends were trimmed by 3 bases and 0 bases, with 6 bases remaining between them. Germline V lookup: CDR1 DFQATT, CDR2 SNEGSKA (reference sequence).

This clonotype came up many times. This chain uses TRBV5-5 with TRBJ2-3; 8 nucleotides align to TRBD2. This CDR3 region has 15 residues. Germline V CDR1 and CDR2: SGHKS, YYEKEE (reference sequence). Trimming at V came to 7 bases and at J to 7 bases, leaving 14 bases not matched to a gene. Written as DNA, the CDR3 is TGTGCCAGCCATCTCCCGGGAGGGACTAGGAATACGCAGTATTTT. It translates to CASHLPGGTRNTQYF.